This TCR beta chain emerged from a study of cytomegalovirus exposure and HLA in healthy donors. Background on the study: Roughly 86 million unique TCRs from HLA-typed donors made up an early data release. Study observations and caveats: Serostatus for CMV was the only available immune exposure information. Specificity of a few CMV-associated chains for CMV antigens was verified in vitro. Sequencing likely generated an artifact that appeared as a cluster of highly shared sequence variants.

The CDR3 consists of 14 residues. The V and J ends lost 5 bases and 3 bases respectively, with 11 bases between them. Germline CDR1 and CDR2: MNHEY and SVGAGI. Both 60 Vbeta primers and 13 Jbeta primers went into the PCR. Sequencing was performed with immunoSEQ multiplex PCR; in TCRdb, only in-frame clones are kept and a portion is missing. There are about 160,000 clones in the sample; roughly four fifths occur only once, and 9.5% to 12% lies in the top ten. Note on this clone: Its antigen is currently unknown.

The chain links TRBV6-5 to TRBJ2-1; D is perhaps TRBD1 (6 bases). The TCR sequence derives from a man in his forties or fifties in good health and CMV-seropositive. The sequenced sample consisted of PBMCs. CDR3 in DNA: TGTGCCAGCAGTCCCCGGGACAACTACAATGAGCAGTTCTTC. This encodes CASSPRDNYNEQFF.